Shown below are 13 T cell receptor beta chains from a single sample sequenced in a study of cytomegalovirus exposure and HLA in healthy donors. Repertoires were generated with immunoSEQ multiplex PCR, while TCRdb's copy carries only in-frame clones and drops some. The sample has 95,000 to 150,000 clones; roughly 90% are singletons. The sequenced sample was PBMCs. The receptors derive from a young woman in good health and CMV-seronegative.

V is TRBV28 and J is TRBJ2-7, with TRBD1 matching over 8 bases. The CDR3 spans 14 residues. Germline V gene lookup returns CDR1 MDHEN and CDR2 SYDVKM. V lost 3 bases and J lost 5; bases outside the gene matches: 6. CDR3 sequence: CASSFFGQGDEQYF. The CDR3 region has the DNA TGTGCCAGCAGTTTTTTCGGACAGGGCGACGAGCAGTACTTC.

This chain joins TRBV5-1 and TRBJ1-2, with 7 bases aligning to TRBD1. The CDR3 consists of 15 residues. J lost 6 bases, V lost 4 bases, and 12 bases had no gene match. In germline, CDR1 is SGHRS, CDR2 YFSETQ. This CDR3 reads CASSEPQGRGDGYTF. The CDR3 region has the DNA TGCGCCAGCAGCGAACCACAGGGGAGAGGGGATGGCTACACCTTC.

This clone has only one observation. The chain joins TRBV28 to TRBJ1-3; tentatively, D is TRBD1 (6 bases). V lost 2 bases to trimming and J lost 3 bases, with 8 bases between them. Germline assignment: CDR1 MDHEN and CDR2 SYDVKM. The CDR3 contains 14 residues. CDR3 loop: CASSLVRGGNTIYF. Written as DNA, the CDR3 is TGTGCCAGCAGTTTAGTCAGGGGTGGAAACACCATATATTTT.

This chain uses TRBV2 with TRBJ2-7; D gene ambiguous. The CDR3 runs 15 residues. Per the germline V gene, CDR1 is SNHLY and CDR2 is FYNNEI. The V end was cut by 3 bases, the J end by 2 bases, with 14 bases between. In DNA form, the CDR3 reads TGTGCCAGCAGTGATACTGAAAGAAGCCCCTACGAGCAGTACTTC. It codes for CASSDTERSPYEQYF.

This clone was observed once. The rearrangement links TRBV7-9 to TRBJ2-2; 7 nucleotides line up with TRBD2. This CDR3 region has 15 residues. Trimming took 5 bases from V and 4 from J; bases not matched to a gene: 7. The germline V gene encodes CDR1 SEHNR and CDR2 FQNEAQ (reference sequence). CDR3 DNA sequence: TGTGCCAGCAGCCCGGGAGCGGGAACCACCGGGGAGCTGTTTTTT. Its translation is CASSPGAGTTGELFF.

This chain joins TRBV15 and TRBJ2-5, with 8 positions matching TRBD2. Losses at the gene ends were 5 bases for V and 2 bases for J; bases not matched to a gene: 16. The CDR3 spans 18 residues. From germline, CDR1 is LNHNV and CDR2 YYDKDF (reference sequence). The DNA of the CDR3 is TGTGCCACCAGCGACCGAAACACTTTAGCGGGGATTCAAGAGACCCAGTACTTC. Its translation: CATSDRNTLAGIQETQYF. The whole variable domain, remainder taken from reference TRBV15 and TRBJ2-5, is DAMVIQNPRYQVTQFGKPVTLSCSQTLNHNVMYWYQQKSSQAPKLLFHYYDKDFNNEADTPDNFQSRRPNTSFCFLDIRSPGLGDTAMYLCATSDRNTLAGIQETQYFGPGTRLLVL.

The sample holds one count of this clone. The chain employs TRBV7-6 and TRBJ2-7; tentative D call: TRBD2 (6 bases). V was shortened by 2 bases and J by 0 bases, with 8 bases between the two germline ends. The V gene's germline CDR1 is SGHVS and CDR2 FNYEAQ. The CDR3 covers 14 residues. The CDR3 reads CASSLIAASYEQYF. CDR3 DNA: TGTGCCAGCAGCTTAATAGCGGCCTCCTACGAGCAGTACTTC.

This chain uses TRBV5-4 with TRBJ2-7; TRBD2 matches 13 bases. Trimming removed 3 bases from V and 1 base from J; junction bases left unmatched: 10. This CDR3 contains 18 residues. Looked up from germline, CDR1 is SGHNT and CDR2 is YYREEE (reference sequence). The CDR3 is CASSSTSGRPGSSYEQYF. The CDR3 DNA sequence: TGTGCCAGCAGCTCGACTAGCGGGAGGCCAGGAAGTTCCTACGAGCAGTACTTC. The entire variable domain, with the rest obtained from reference TRBV5-4 and TRBJ2-7, is as follows: ETGVTQSPTHLIKTRGQQVTLRCSSQSGHNTVSWYQQALGQGPQFIFQYYREEENGRGNFPPRFSGLQFPNYSSELNVNALELDDSALYLCASSSTSGRPGSSYEQYFGPGTRLTVT.

V gene TRBV27 combines with J gene TRBJ2-1; tentatively, D is TRBD2 (6 bases). Germline loops: CDR1 MNHEY, CDR2 SMNVEV (reference sequence). Trimming shortened V by 2 bases and J by 4 bases, and 9 bases separated the two germline ends. This CDR3 has 14 residues. CDR3 nucleotides: TGTGCCAGCAGTTTAGGGACTTTATACAATGAGCAGTTCTTC. Translation gives CASSLGTLYNEQFF.

This clone was recorded only once. V and J are TRBV5-1 and TRBJ1-2; no clear D gene. Germline V gives CDR1 SGHRS, CDR2 YFSETQ. V shed 3 bases and J shed 8 bases, with 17 bases lying between them. There are 14 residues in the CDR3. The CDR3, as DNA: TGCGCCAGCAGCTCAGAAAGCGGACTTACCGGCTACACCTTC. Amino acid sequence: CASSSESGLTGYTF.

This rearrangement joins TRBV6-4 to TRBJ1-2; 9 bases map to TRBD1. Germline CDR1 and CDR2: MRHNA and SNTAGT. The CDR3 runs to 14 residues. Trimming at V came to 3 bases and at J to 4 bases, leaving 3 bases not matched to a gene. The CDR3 spells CASSETGGAYGYTF. For the CDR3, the DNA is TGTGCCAGCAGTGAGACAGGGGGGGCCTATGGCTACACCTTC.

The chain carries TRBV19 and TRBJ1-1, with TRBD1 as a possible D gene (5 bases). With 6 bases removed from V and 0 bases from J, the gap between germline ends came to 17 bases. The germline CDR1 and CDR2 sequences are LNHDA and SQIVND (reference sequence). CDR3 length: 16 residues. In nucleotides, the CDR3 is TGTGCCAGTAGGGACAAGGGAAGCGGGATGAACACTGAAGCTTTCTTT. It codes for CASRDKGSGMNTEAFF.

The chain has TRBV2 and TRBJ2-3; 14 bases are a match to TRBD2. The CDR3 runs to 14 residues. Germline V gene data show CDR1 as SNHLY and CDR2 as FYNNEI. With V trimmed by 8 bases and J by 5 bases, 3 bases remained unmatched. The CDR3 nucleotides are TGTGCCAGCCGACTAGCGGGGGGGCTAGATACGCAGTATTTT. It is translated as CASRLAGGLDTQYF.